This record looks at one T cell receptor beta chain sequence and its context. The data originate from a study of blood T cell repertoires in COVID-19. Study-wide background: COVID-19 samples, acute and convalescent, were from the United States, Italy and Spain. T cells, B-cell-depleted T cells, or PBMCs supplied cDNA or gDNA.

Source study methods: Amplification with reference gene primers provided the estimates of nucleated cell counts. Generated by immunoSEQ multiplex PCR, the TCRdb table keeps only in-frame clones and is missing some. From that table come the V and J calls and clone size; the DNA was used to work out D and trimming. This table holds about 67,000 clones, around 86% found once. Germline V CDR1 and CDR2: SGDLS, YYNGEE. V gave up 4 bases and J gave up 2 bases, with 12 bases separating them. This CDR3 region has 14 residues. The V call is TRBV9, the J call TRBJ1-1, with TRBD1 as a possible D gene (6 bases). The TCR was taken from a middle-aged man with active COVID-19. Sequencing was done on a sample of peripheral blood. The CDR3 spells CASSIQGANTEAFF. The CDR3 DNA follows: TGTGCCAGCAGCATACAGGGAGCCAACACTGAAGCTTTCTTT.